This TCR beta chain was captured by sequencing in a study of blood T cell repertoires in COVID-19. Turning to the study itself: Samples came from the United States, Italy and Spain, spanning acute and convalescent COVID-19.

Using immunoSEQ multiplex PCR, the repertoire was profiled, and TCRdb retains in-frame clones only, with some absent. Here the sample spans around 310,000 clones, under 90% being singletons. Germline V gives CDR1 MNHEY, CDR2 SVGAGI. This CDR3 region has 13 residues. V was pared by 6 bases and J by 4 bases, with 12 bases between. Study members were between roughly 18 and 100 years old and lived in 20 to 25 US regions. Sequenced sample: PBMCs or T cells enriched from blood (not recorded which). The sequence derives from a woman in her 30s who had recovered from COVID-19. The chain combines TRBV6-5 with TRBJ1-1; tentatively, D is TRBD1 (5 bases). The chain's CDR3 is CASSGTGVTEAFF. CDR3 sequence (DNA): TGTGCCAGCAGCGGGACTGGAGTCACTGAAGCTTTCTTT.